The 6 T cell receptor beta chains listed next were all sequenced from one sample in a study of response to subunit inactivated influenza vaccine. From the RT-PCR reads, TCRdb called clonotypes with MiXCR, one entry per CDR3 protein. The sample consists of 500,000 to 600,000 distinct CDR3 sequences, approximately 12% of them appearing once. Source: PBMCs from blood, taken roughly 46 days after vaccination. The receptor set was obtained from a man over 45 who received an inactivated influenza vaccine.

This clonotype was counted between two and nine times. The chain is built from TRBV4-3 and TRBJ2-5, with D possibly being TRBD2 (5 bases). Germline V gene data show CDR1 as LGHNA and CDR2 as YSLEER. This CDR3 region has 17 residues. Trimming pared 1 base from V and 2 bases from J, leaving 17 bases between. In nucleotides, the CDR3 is TGCGCCAGCAGCCAAGGTCTGGGTGCGCGGGCGCAAGAGACCCAGTACTTC. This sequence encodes CASSQGLGARAQETQYF.

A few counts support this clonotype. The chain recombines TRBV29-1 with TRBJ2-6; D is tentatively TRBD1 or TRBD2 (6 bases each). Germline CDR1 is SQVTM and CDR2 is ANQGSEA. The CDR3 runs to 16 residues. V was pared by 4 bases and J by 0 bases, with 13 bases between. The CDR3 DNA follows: TGCAGCGTTGGTGGGGGGCAAGTCTCTGGGGCCAACGTCCTGACTTTC. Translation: CSVGGGQVSGANVLTF.

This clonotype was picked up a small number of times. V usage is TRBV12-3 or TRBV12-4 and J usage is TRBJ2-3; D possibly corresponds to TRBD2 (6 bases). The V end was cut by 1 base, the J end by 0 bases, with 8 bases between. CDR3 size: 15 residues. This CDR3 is CASSLVAVSTDTQYF. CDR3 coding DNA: TGTGCCAGCAGTTTAGTAGCGGTGAGCACAGATACGCAGTATTTT.

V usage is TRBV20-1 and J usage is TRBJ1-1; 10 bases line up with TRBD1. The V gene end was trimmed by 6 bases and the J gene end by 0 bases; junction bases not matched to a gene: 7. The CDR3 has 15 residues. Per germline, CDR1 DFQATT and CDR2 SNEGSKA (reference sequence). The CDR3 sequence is CSARRTGGLNTEAFF. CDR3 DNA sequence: TGCAGTGCAAGACGGACAGGGGGGTTGAACACTGAAGCTTTCTTT.

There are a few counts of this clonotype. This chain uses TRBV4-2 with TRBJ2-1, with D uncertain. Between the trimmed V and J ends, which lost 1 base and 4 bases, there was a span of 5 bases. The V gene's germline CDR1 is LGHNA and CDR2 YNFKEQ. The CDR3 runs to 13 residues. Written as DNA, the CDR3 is TGTGCCAGCAGCCAAGCTGAGTACAATGAGCAGTTCTTC. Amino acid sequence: CASSQAEYNEQFF.

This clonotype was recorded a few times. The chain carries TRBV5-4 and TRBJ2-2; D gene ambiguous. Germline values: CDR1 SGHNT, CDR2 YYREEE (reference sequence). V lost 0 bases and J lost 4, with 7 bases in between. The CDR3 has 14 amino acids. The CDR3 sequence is CASSLVGSTGELFF. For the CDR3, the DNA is TGTGCCAGCAGCTTGGTGGGCAGCACCGGGGAGCTGTTTTTT.